This T cell receptor beta chain derives from a study of a mutant IDH1 vaccine in newly diagnosed glioma. The overall study: Earlier care involved radiotherapy, temozolomide, or both, and the majority received both. Week 35 brought visit V12, which was followed by visit V13 at week 47.

V lost 6 bases, J lost 6 bases, and 14 bases lay in between. Germline lookup yields CDR1 SQVTM and CDR2 ANQGSEA. The CDR3 is made up of 12 amino acids. Assay used: immunoSEQ multiplex PCR; TCRdb lists only in-frame clones, some missing. Among some 56,000 clones listed, approximately 71% were seen once. The time point is: week 47, end of study. Every single dose of the vaccine, 300 ug of mutant IDH1 20-mer peptide, came with topical imiquimod. On this clone: Its specificity is not known.

The starting material was PBMCs, obtained from a glioma patient whose treatment included an IDH1 peptide vaccine. The source of this sequence is a man aged 50 to 59 with glioma. The rearrangement uses TRBV29-1 and TRBJ1-1; D ambiguous. The CDR3 DNA reads TGCAGCGTCAAGACTGCAAGGGCTGAAGCTTTCTTT. Translating it yields CSVKTARAEAFF.